This entry features one T cell receptor beta chain sequence. This record belongs to a study of shared T cell receptors in the human thymus. From germline, CDR1 is SEHNR and CDR2 FQNEAQ (reference sequence). The V end was cut by 1 base, the J end by 1 base, with 13 bases between. There are 16 residues in the CDR3. Method: immunoSEQ multiplex PCR; TCRdb's copy keeps in-frame clones and lacks some. The sample contains roughly 550,000 clones, around 78% of which appear only once. The data were also submitted as part of a second study, on human thymus T cells. Per that study: Having surgery to correct congenital heart defects, healthy Finnish infants acted as the donors. Surgeons resected thymus tissue during corrective heart surgery. Within thymic and blood repertoires, V and J gene usage appeared to be biased. Related research described thymic repertoires that were highly overlapping among unrelated individuals.

The J gene is TRBJ1-1, the V gene TRBV7-9, with D possibly TRBD1 on 6 matching bases. The sequence derives from a boy less than two years old with a congenital heart defect. The sample taken for sequencing was thymocytes. This chain's CDR3 is CASSLGQGLWNTEAFF. In nucleotides, the CDR3 is TGTGCCAGCAGCTTAGGTCAGGGGCTTTGGAACACTGAAGCTTTCTTT.